The 19 T cell receptor beta chains listed next were all sequenced from one sample in a study of radiotherapy plus CTLA-4 blockade in lung cancer. The assay was immunoSEQ multiplex PCR, and TCRdb's table has in-frame clones only and misses some. The sample lists fewer than 65,000 clones, about 76% occurring once. The material was peripheral blood, obtained from a patient treated with radiotherapy plus ipilimumab. All receptors derive from a human donor with non-small cell lung cancer whose response to radiotherapy plus ipilimumab could not be evaluated.

This CDR3 is CASSLRTGGRNYGYTF. Written as DNA, the CDR3 is TGTGCCAGCAGCCTGCGAACAGGGGGCAGAAACTATGGCTACACCTTC. The chain couples TRBV5-6 to TRBJ1-2, with 9 bases lining up with TRBD1. The length of the CDR3 is 16 residues. Trimming at V came to 4 bases and at J to 2 bases, leaving 9 bases not matched to a gene. Germline CDR1 reads SGHDT; CDR2 reads YYEEEE.

The CDR3 protein is CASSSRQGAGEQYF. CDR3 DNA sequence: TGTGCCAGCAGTTCCCGACAGGGGGCGGGCGAGCAGTACTTC. The rearrangement uses TRBV27 and TRBJ2-7; 10 nucleotides align to TRBD1. Germline CDR1 reads MNHEY; CDR2 reads SMNVEV (reference sequence). J lost 6 bases, V lost 4 bases, and 6 bases had no gene match. The CDR3 consists of 14 residues.

This chain joins TRBV19 and TRBJ2-6, with D perhaps matching TRBD2 (6 bases). The CDR3 runs to 17 residues. Germline V gene data show CDR1 as LNHDA and CDR2 as SQIVND (reference sequence). Trimming removed 6 bases from V and 0 bases from J, with 15 bases in between. The CDR3 nucleotides read TGTGCCAGTAGGGGAGCGGGTTTCCTCTCTGGGGCCAACGTCCTGACTTTC. Translated, it gives CASRGAGFLSGANVLTF.

The V gene is TRBV4-3, the J gene TRBJ2-2; no definite D call. The CDR3 is 14 residues long. Deletions cut 2 bases from V and 4 bases from J, with 8 bases between. CDR1 is LGHNA and CDR2 is YSLEER in the germline V gene. This CDR3 is CASSQTYLTGELFF. Here the CDR3 DNA reads TGCGCCAGCAGCCAAACTTACCTCACCGGGGAGCTGTTTTTT.

Comments on this clone: At one of its ends the junction is not consistent with the germline gene, which may arise from a read error. This chain joins TRBV7-7 and TRBJ2-7; D possibly corresponds to TRBD2 (6 bases). This CDR3 has 13 amino acids. CDR1 is SSHAT and CDR2 is FNYEAQ in the germline V gene (reference sequence). CDR3 residues: CASSSGGSYEQYF. CDR3 nucleotide sequence: TGTGCTAGCAGCTCCGGGGGAAGCTACGAGCAGTACTTC.

The V and J genes are TRBV19 and TRBJ2-1; 7 positions match TRBD1. With 3 bases clipped from V and 4 bases from J, the junction kept 6 bases outside the gene matches. CDR3 length: 15 amino acids. The V gene's germline CDR1 is LNHDA and CDR2 SQIVND (reference sequence). The CDR3 protein is CASSIPGQAYNEQFF. CDR3 DNA: TGTGCCAGTAGTATCCCCGGACAGGCATACAATGAGCAGTTCTTC. The full variable domain, completed using reference TRBV19 and TRBJ2-1, is DGGITQSPKYLFRKEGQNVTLSCEQNLNHDAMYWYRQDPGQGLRLIYYSQIVNDFQKGDIAEGYSVSREKKESFPLTVTSAQKNPTAFYLCASSIPGQAYNEQFFGPGTRLTVL.

V and J are TRBV7-2 and TRBJ1-2; the D is unclear. The CDR3 is made up of 12 amino acids. The germline V gene has CDR1 SGHTA and CDR2 FQGNSA. The germline V and J ends were trimmed by 3 bases and 5 bases, with 7 bases remaining between them. The CDR3 DNA reads as TGTGCCAGCAGCTTTCAACAATATGGCTACACCTTC. This translates into CASSFQQYGYTF.

The chain recombines TRBV5-6 with TRBJ2-3; perhaps TRBD2 as D (6 bases). The V end lost 1 base, the J end lost 1 base, and 13 bases lay between the germline ends. The germline V gene has CDR1 SGHDT and CDR2 YYEEEE. The CDR3 contains 16 residues. The CDR3 DNA follows: TGTGCCAGCAGCTTGAGGACTCCGGGGGGCACAGATACGCAGTATTTT. The encoded protein is CASSLRTPGGTDTQYF.

The J gene is TRBJ2-5, the V gene TRBV28; D might be TRBD2 (5 bases). This CDR3 contains 13 residues. The V gene lost 6 bases and the J gene lost 5 bases, with 13 bases spanning the gap. CDR1 is MDHEN and CDR2 is SYDVKM in the germline V gene. CDR3 bases: TGTGCCAGCAGAACGACCAGAGGGGAGACCCAGTACTTC. Translated, it gives CASRTTRGETQYF.

The chain is built from TRBV6-1 and TRBJ2-5, with a weak D call TRBD2 (7 bases). The J call is in doubt because the DNA end fits TRBJ2-7 better. The CDR3 is 15 residues long. In germline, CDR1 is MNHNS, CDR2 SASEGT. CDR3 loop: CASSEGASGYYEQYF. The DNA for the CDR3 is TGTGCCAGCAGTGAGGGGGCTAGCGGATACTACGAGCAGTACTTC.

This sequence joins TRBV4-2 and TRBJ1-4; D gene uncertain. This CDR3 has 16 residues. Germline CDR1 and CDR2: LGHNA and YNFKEQ. Trimming removed 0 bases from V and 2 bases from J, with 10 bases in between. The CDR3 DNA reads as TGTGCCAGCAGCCAAGAGGGGAGGTTGACTAATGAAAAACTGTTTTTT. The encoded protein is CASSQEGRLTNEKLFF.

A few counts support this clone. V usage is TRBV28 and J usage is TRBJ1-2; 8 bases fit TRBD1. This CDR3 spans 14 amino acids. Germline V lookup: CDR1 MDHEN, CDR2 SYDVKM. V lost 5 bases and J lost 2; bases outside the gene matches: 4. The CDR3 DNA sequence: TGTGCCAGCAGTATCCAGGGGGCGAACTATGGCTACACCTTC. It is translated as CASSIQGANYGYTF.

In this sample, this clone turned up once. The chain joins TRBV28 to TRBJ1-2; TRBD1 might be the D (5 bases). The germline V and J ends were trimmed by 6 bases and 3 bases, with 11 bases remaining between them. Germline CDR1 MDHEN, CDR2 SYDVKM. This CDR3 has 13 residues. CDR3 protein: CASSPNRYYGYTF. For the CDR3, the DNA is TGTGCCAGCAGCCCAAACAGGTACTATGGCTACACCTTC.

This chain's CDR3 is CAWSVPRSYEQYF. CDR3 nucleotide sequence: TGTGCCTGGAGTGTCCCCAGATCCTACGAGCAGTACTTC. The chain is built from TRBV30 and TRBJ2-7; D is undetermined. The V and J ends lost 0 bases and 1 base respectively, with 7 bases between them. Looked up from germline, CDR1 is GTSNPN and CDR2 is SVGIG (reference sequence). This CDR3 has 13 residues. The full variable domain, in which reference TRBV30 and TRBJ2-7 provide the parts outside the CDR3, is SQTIHQWPATLVQPVGSPLSLECTVEGTSNPNLYWYRQAAGRGLQLLFYSVGIGQISSEVPQNLSASRPQDRQFILSSKKLLLSDSGFYLCAWSVPRSYEQYFGPGTRLTVT.

CDR3 sequence (DNA): TGTGCCAGCAGACCTAGACAGGCTATTACCTACGAGCAGTACTTC. This gives the protein CASRPRQAITYEQYF. The V and J genes are TRBV5-6 and TRBJ2-7; a possible D gene is TRBD1 (6 bases). The V end lost 5 bases, the J end lost 2 bases, and 17 bases lay between the germline ends. Germline V gene lookup returns CDR1 SGHDT and CDR2 YYEEEE. The CDR3 runs 15 residues.

This clone was counted only a few times. The chain couples TRBV19 to TRBJ1-3; D perhaps matches TRBD1 (5 bases). V was shortened by 2 bases and J by 0 bases, with 11 bases between the two germline ends. Germline CDR1 reads LNHDA; CDR2 reads SQIVND (reference sequence). There are 16 residues in the CDR3. In DNA, the CDR3 is TGTGCCAGTAGTATACCCGGACACTACTCTGGAAACACCATATATTTT. The encoded protein is CASSIPGHYSGNTIYF.

DNA of the CDR3: TGTGCCAGCTCGCAGGGGGCCGGGTTGAAGAACACTGAAGCTTTCTTT. Translating gives CASSQGAGLKNTEAFF. V is TRBV18 and J is TRBJ1-1; the match to TRBD1 covers 8 bases. The CDR3 is 16 amino acids. Germline V gene data show CDR1 as KGHSH and CDR2 as LQKENI. V was clipped by 6 bases and J by 1 base; unmatched bases: 10.

The sample holds a few counts of this clone. V and J are TRBV7-3 and TRBJ2-2, with 8 bases that match TRBD2. V lost 1 base and J lost 4; bases outside the gene matches: 5. Germline values: CDR1 SGHTA, CDR2 FQGTGA. This CDR3 has 16 amino acids. CDR3 sequence reads: CASSLNPAGVTGELFF. The CDR3 DNA sequence: TGTGCCAGCAGCTTAAACCCAGCGGGAGTCACCGGGGAGCTGTTTTTT.

The chain recombines TRBV28 with TRBJ2-7, with D perhaps TRBD2 (7 bases). CDR3 length equals 16 residues. The germline gives CDR1 MDHEN, CDR2 SYDVKM. Trimming pared 6 bases from V and 3 bases from J, leaving 21 bases between. CDR3 loop: CASSSLRLRGHYEQYF. CDR3 nucleotides: TGTGCCAGCAGCTCCTTGCGGTTGCGGGGGCACTACGAGCAGTACTTC.